Listed below are T cell receptor beta chains from one sample, sequenced in a study of T-cell reconstitution after alpha-beta-depleted transplantation in children. TCRdb analysed the PCR reads with MiXCR anew, one entry per CDR3 protein. This table has approximately 640,000 distinct CDR3 sequences, 16% appearing once. The sample was PBMCs from the stem cell graft donor, taken from the stem cell graft. These receptors came from a human donor who donated a stem cell graft to a child with acute myeloid leukemia. CDR3s include the opening cysteine and the closing phenylalanine or tryptophan. The D gene is left open where the match is weak. For some rows the clone size is stated as once, few or many, or as a class when expanded; others skip it.

j_call	v_call	clone_size	d_call	cdr3_nt	cdr3_aa
TRBJ2-1	TRBV12-3/TRBV12-4	-	-	TGTGCCAGCAGGGAAGCGGGTGAGCAGTTCTTC	CASREAGEQFF
TRBJ2-5	TRBV29-1	many	-	TGCAGCGTTGGGGTGGTTGACGAGACCCAGTACTTC	CSVGVVDETQYF
TRBJ1-6	TRBV9	many	TRBD1	TGTGCCAGCAGCCCAGCGGGACAGCTGAATTCACCCCTCCACTTT	CASSPAGQLNSPLHF
TRBJ2-3	TRBV12-2	-	-	TGTGCAAGTCGCTCCAGCGGGGGGATCACAGATACGCAGTATTTT	CASRSSGGITDTQYF
TRBJ1-2	TRBV6-1	many	TRBD1	TGTGCCAGCAATAGGGGGCCAAATGGCTACACCTTC	CASNRGPNGYTF
TRBJ2-5	TRBV18	-	-	TGTGCCAGCTCGAAACAGGCTATCGGAGAGACCCAGTACTTC	CASSKQAIGETQYF
TRBJ1-1	TRBV5-1	few	TRBD1	TGCGCCAGCAGCTATCGACAGGGTAGCAACACTGAAGCTTTCTTT	CASSYRQGSNTEAFF
TRBJ2-1	TRBV20-1	few	TRBD2	TGCAGTGCGGCCCGTTTTGCCAGCGGGGGGGCCTACAATGAGCAGTTCTTC	CSAARFASGGAYNEQFF
TRBJ1-1	TRBV5-1	once	TRBD1	TGCGCCAGCAGCTTGGGCCCCGGGACAGGACAAACTGAAGCTTTCTTT	CASSLGPGTGQTEAFF
TRBJ1-1	TRBV10-2	-	-	TGCGCCAGCGCTAACCGACAGGCTGAAGCTTTCTTT	CASANRQAEAFF
TRBJ2-3	TRBV6-5	-	-	TGTGCCAGCAGTTACGGGGGATCGGCAGATACGCAGTATTTT	CASSYGGSADTQYF
TRBJ2-7	TRBV5-1	few	TRBD1	TGCGCCAGCAGCTCGCTGTCAGGGGGCGAATCCTACGAGCAGTACTTC	CASSSLSGGESYEQYF
TRBJ2-2	TRBV20-1	few	TRBD1	TGCAGTGCTTCCGACAGGGCCAACACCGGGGAGCTGTTTTTT	CSASDRANTGELFF
TRBJ2-3	TRBV20-1	many	TRBD1	TGCAGTGCTAGAGCGCCGGGGACAGCAACCAGCACAGATACGCAGTATTTT	CSARAPGTATSTDTQYF
TRBJ1-3	TRBV7-2	few	TRBD1	TGTGCCAGCAGCGTCACAGGGGTGTCTGGAAACACCATATATTTT	CASSVTGVSGNTIYF
TRBJ2-4	TRBV7-2	many	-	TGTGCCAGCAGCTTAGAGGGGGGCGCAGTTGACATTCAGTACTTC	CASSLEGGAVDIQYF
TRBJ1-2	TRBV25-1	many	TRBD1	TGTGCCAGCAGCCCTGACAGGGGGATAAGGAAAGGAGGCTACACCTTC	CASSPDRGIRKGGYTF
TRBJ1-6	TRBV9	many	-	TGTGCCAGCAGCGGAAGCGGTTGGAATTCACCCCTCCACTTT	CASSGSGWNSPLHF
TRBJ1-3	TRBV12-3/TRBV12-4	few	-	TGTGCCAGCAGTCACCCGACGGCCAGCTCTGGAAACACCATATATTTT	CASSHPTASSGNTIYF
TRBJ1-5	TRBV11-1	few	-	TGTGCCAGCAGCTTAAGGGGAAACAATCAGCCCCAGCATTTT	CASSLRGNNQPQHF
TRBJ2-6	TRBV7-2	-	-	TGTGCCAGCAGCATCAGTAACCCTGGGGCCAACGTCCTGACTTTC	CASSISNPGANVLTF
TRBJ2-1	TRBV29-1	-	TRBD2	TGCAGCGTTGAGGGGGGGTCGGGGAAGCAGTTCTTC	CSVEGGSGKQFF
TRBJ1-1	TRBV20-1	many	-	TGCGGTCTCACTGAAGCTTTCTTT	CGLTEAFF
TRBJ2-3	TRBV3-1	-	-	TGTGCCAGCAACGAAGGAGGGCATCACACAGATACGCAGTATTTT	CASNEGGHHTDTQYF
TRBJ1-5	TRBV10-3	many	TRBD1	TGTGCCATCAGTGGGGACAGTTTCAATCAGCCCCAGCATTTT	CAISGDSFNQPQHF
TRBJ2-5	TRBV5-1	-	-	TGCGCCAGCAGCCCCTTAGGATCGGGGACCCAGTACTTC	CASSPLGSGTQYF
TRBJ1-2	TRBV29-1	many	-	TGCAGCGTTTCGTCAACATATGGCTACACCTTC	CSVSSTYGYTF